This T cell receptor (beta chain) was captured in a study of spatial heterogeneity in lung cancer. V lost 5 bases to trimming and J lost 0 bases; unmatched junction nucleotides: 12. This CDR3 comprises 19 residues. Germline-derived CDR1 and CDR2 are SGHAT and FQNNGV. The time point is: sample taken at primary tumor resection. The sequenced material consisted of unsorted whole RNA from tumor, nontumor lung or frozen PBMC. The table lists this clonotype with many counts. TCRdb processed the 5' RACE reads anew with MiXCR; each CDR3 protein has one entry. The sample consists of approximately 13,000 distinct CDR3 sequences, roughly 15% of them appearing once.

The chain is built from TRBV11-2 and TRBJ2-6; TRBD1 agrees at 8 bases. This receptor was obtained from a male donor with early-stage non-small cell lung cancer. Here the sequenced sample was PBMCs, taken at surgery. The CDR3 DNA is TGTGCCAGCAGCATCTTACCGGGACAGGCAATCTCTGGGGCCAACGTCCTGACTTTC. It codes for CASSILPGQAISGANVLTF.